The TCR beta chain under discussion was sequenced for a study of cytomegalovirus exposure and HLA in healthy donors. Whole-study context: Genetic ancestry analysis placed approximately 80% of the 398 donors that were genotyped in the Caucasian-associated cluster. The study's findings and limits: TCR beta sequences reportedly predicted the HLA-A and HLA-B alleles of most subjects accurately. CMV serostatus stood as the only immune exposure information on hand. Earlier results showed most TCR beta V segments being productive about 87% or about 30% of the time.

The PCR ran on 60 Vbeta and 13 Jbeta primers. Assay: immunoSEQ multiplex PCR; the TCRdb copy retains only in-frame clones and omits some. The sample data list roughly 70,000 clones. Trimming stripped 5 bases from V and 1 base from J, with 11 bases between. The CDR3 contains 14 residues. Per the germline V gene, CDR1 is MGHRA and CDR2 is YSYEKL. In regard to this clone: Its antigen is undetermined.

Sequences were obtained from PBMCs. This clonotype originated in a middle-aged man in good health and CMV-seronegative. V is TRBV4-1 and J is TRBJ2-5, with D possibly TRBD1 on 6 matching bases. The CDR3 loop is CASSSQTGQETQYF. The DNA for the CDR3 is TGCGCCAGCAGCTCCCAGACAGGCCAAGAGACCCAGTACTTC.